The clone carrying this T cell receptor (delta chain) was counted only a few times. With a far larger clone one base away, a read error is the likely cause. Additional DNA sequences in this sample encode the identical CDR3. TCRdb re-called clones from the multiplex PCR reads via CATT. Of 70,000 to 95,000 delta-chain clones listed, 1.4% are singletons. The sample is drawn from a study of γδ T cells in repeated Plasmodium falciparum infection. Across the whole study: Timepoints: baseline, immediately before selected infections, and 21 days after every infection.

J was trimmed by 5 bases and V by 4 bases; bases with no gene match: 25. Germline loops: CDR1 TSWWSYY, CDR2 QGS. The CDR3 runs 22 residues. Gammadelta T cells were flow-sorted from PBMC into Vgamma9/Vdelta2+ and Vdelta2-negative populations for bulk analysis. What was sequenced was gamma-delta T cells from blood. The TCR was taken from a pool of human donors (malaria-infected and uninfected, not separated). This chain joins TRDV1 and TRDJ1; 13 positions agree with TRDD3. In the absence of a J gene in TCRdb, the DNA was matched to germline to assign it here. CDR3 nucleotide sequence: TGTGCTCTTGGGGTACCCTTCCTCTCGATCAGTTACTGGGGGATACGGACTGATAAACTCATCTTT. This encodes CALGVPFLSISYWGIRTDKLIF.